This T cell receptor beta chain is from a study of T cell responses to AZD1222 COVID-19 vaccine. Study-level results: CD4 TCRs linked to vaccination spanned spike, dominating at 160-218 and 743-854.

Notes on this clone: The antigen is undetermined.

V dropped 6 bases and J dropped 4; count of bases not matched to a gene: 7. The CDR3 totals 14 residues. Germline assignment: CDR1 SNHLY and CDR2 FYNNEI. This table comes from immunoSEQ multiplex PCR, and its TCRdb copy is limited to in-frame clones, with some not included. Altogether 200,000 to 250,000 clones are present, more than 85% being singletons, with the ten largest covering roughly 0.99%. The specimen comprised peripheral blood, sampled on day 0 of MenACWY control vaccination. The V gene is TRBV2, the J gene TRBJ1-1, with 8 bases identical to TRBD1. The sequence derives from an adult in good health. For the CDR3, the DNA is TGTGCCAGCAGACCCGACAGGGGTGGCACTGAAGCTTTCTTT. Its protein product is CASRPDRGGTEAFF.